These 18 T cell receptor beta chains share one sample of origin, sequenced in a study of T cell responses to AZD1222 COVID-19 vaccine. Profiling relied on immunoSEQ multiplex PCR, and the TCRdb table lists in-frame clones only, not all of them. The table shows roughly 97,000 clones, with around 88% occurring only once. This material consisted of peripheral blood, taken on day 0 of AZD1222 vaccination. The receptors originated from an adult in good health.

The chain uses TRBV7-9 and TRBJ2-3, with D possibly being TRBD2 (5 bases). The CDR3 is 15 residues long. Germline V CDR1 and CDR2: SEHNR, FQNEAQ (reference sequence). Between the trimmed V and J ends, which lost 3 bases and 1 base, there was a span of 11 bases. The CDR3 DNA is TGTGCCAGCAGCTTTTTTAGCGCCGGCACAGATACGCAGTATTTT. This codes for CASSFFSAGTDTQYF. Supplemented by reference TRBV7-9 and TRBJ2-3, the full variable domain reads DTGVSQNPRHKITKRGQNVTFRCDPISEHNRLYWYRQTLGQGPEFLTYFQNEAQLEKSRLLSDRFSAERPKGSFSTLEIQRTEQGDSAMYLCASSFFSAGTDTQYFGPGTRLTVL.

The chain joins TRBV28 to TRBJ1-5, with 9 bases aligning to TRBD1. V was clipped by 6 bases and J by 5 bases; unmatched bases: 5. CDR1 and CDR2 from the germline V gene are MDHEN and SYDVKM. The CDR3 runs 14 residues. CDR3 in amino acids: CASSMTGGYQPQHF. In DNA form, the CDR3 reads TGTGCCAGCAGCATGACAGGGGGGTATCAGCCCCAGCATTTT.

A single count supports this clone. V gene TRBV6-5 combines with J gene TRBJ1-2; 10 nucleotides agree with TRBD1. The germline CDR1 and CDR2 sequences are MNHEY and SVGAGI. J was trimmed by 4 bases and V by 10 bases; bases with no gene match: 6. The CDR3 sequence is 13 residues long. The CDR3 DNA is TGTGCCACAACCCGGACAGGGGGCTATGGCTACACCTTC. This translates into CATTRTGGYGYTF.

The rearrangement links TRBV25-1 to TRBJ1-1; 9 bases are a match to TRBD1. Germline V gene sequence: CDR1 MGHDK, CDR2 SYGVNS. The CDR3 covers 13 residues. V trimming: 8 bases; J trimming: 5 bases; junction bases outside the gene matches: 6. The CDR3 DNA is TGTGCCAGCGTTAGGACAGGGGCGACTGAAGCTTTCTTT. Amino acid sequence: CASVRTGATEAFF.

The table lists this clone with a few counts. The V call is TRBV5-1, the J call TRBJ2-1; D may be TRBD1 or TRBD2 (5 bases each). CDR3 length: 15 amino acids. The germline CDR1 and CDR2 sequences are SGHRS and YFSETQ. The V end lost 0 bases, the J end lost 4 bases, and 11 bases lay between the germline ends. The CDR3, as DNA: TGCGCCAGCAGCTTGGAGGTGGGGGATTACAATGAGCAGTTCTTC. Translated, it gives CASSLEVGDYNEQFF. The full variable domain, with the rest looked up from reference TRBV5-1 and TRBJ2-1, is KAGVTQTPRYLIKTRGQQVTLSCSPISGHRSVSWYQQTPGQGLQFLFEYFSETQRNKGNFPGRFSGRQFSNSRSEMNVSTLELGDSALYLCASSLEVGDYNEQFFGPGTRLTVL.

The chain couples TRBV30 to TRBJ1-4; a weak D match, TRBD1 (6 bases). Trimming pared 2 bases from V and 8 bases from J, leaving 12 bases between. This CDR3 region has 13 residues. Germline CDR1 and CDR2: GTSNPN and SVGIG (reference sequence). For the CDR3, the DNA is TGTGCCTGGAGTAAGGGGGTCCGGGAAAAACTGTTTTTT. Translating gives CAWSKGVREKLFF.

V usage is TRBV7-9 and J usage is TRBJ2-7; either TRBD1 or TRBD2 may fit D (6 bases each). The V gene's germline CDR1 is SEHNR and CDR2 FQNEAQ (reference sequence). The CDR3 length is 15 residues. V gave up 7 bases and J gave up 3 bases, with 19 bases separating them. CDR3 residues: CASNPGDTAFYEQYF. The CDR3 bases are TGTGCCAGCAACCCGGGGGACACCGCCTTCTACGAGCAGTACTTC.

The J gene is TRBJ1-3, the V gene TRBV4-1; a possible D gene is TRBD1 (5 bases). There are 15 residues in the CDR3. Trimming pared 1 base from V and 4 bases from J, leaving 11 bases between. Germline CDR1 is MGHRA and CDR2 is YSYEKL. CDR3 bases: TGCGCCAGCAGCCAAGGTGGGCAGGGAGGAAACACCATATATTTT. Its translation is CASSQGGQGGNTIYF.

This chain connects TRBV12-5 to TRBJ2-1; the D is unclear. Trimming shortened V by 5 bases and J by 4 bases, and 6 bases separated the two germline ends. This CDR3 comprises 12 residues. Germline V lookup: CDR1 LGHNT, CDR2 FRNRAP. The DNA for the CDR3 is TGTGCTAGTGGTGCAGATTACAATGAGCAGTTCTTC. This sequence encodes CASGADYNEQFF.

The CDR3 region has the DNA TGTGCCAGCAGTCATAGGCCGGGACTAGCGGGGGTCATATCCTACAATGAGCAGTTCTTC. It codes for CASSHRPGLAGVISYNEQFF. This sequence joins TRBV27 and TRBJ2-1; TRBD2 matches 14 bases. Trimming took 5 bases from V and 1 from J; bases not matched to a gene: 13. The CDR3 loop spans 20 amino acids. Germline assignment: CDR1 MNHEY and CDR2 SMNVEV (reference sequence).

In DNA form, the CDR3 reads TGTGCCAGCAGCCCAGGGGCTACTGGAAACACCATATATTTT. It codes for CASSPGATGNTIYF. The chain employs TRBV7-3 and TRBJ1-3, with a tentative D call TRBD1 (6 bases). The V end lost 5 bases, the J end lost 2 bases, and 10 bases lay between the germline ends. This CDR3 is 14 amino acids long. CDR1 SGHTA and CDR2 FQGTGA come from the germline V gene.

J is TRBJ1-3 and V is TRBV6-2 or TRBV6-3; D unresolved. V was trimmed by 2 bases and J by 0 bases, leaving 5 bases between them. From germline, CDR1 is MNHEY and CDR2 SVGEGT. CDR3 length equals 14 residues. The CDR3 spells CASSYGGSGNTIYF. The CDR3, as DNA: TGTGCCAGCAGTTACGGAGGCTCTGGAAACACCATATATTTT.

This chain connects TRBV28 to TRBJ2-1; 9 bases match TRBD2. Germline V gene data show CDR1 as MDHEN and CDR2 as SYDVKM. The CDR3 runs 16 residues. V dropped 6 bases and J dropped 6; count of bases not matched to a gene: 12. CDR3 residues: CASSRGAGGFFNEQFF. CDR3 in DNA: TGTGCCAGCAGCCGCGGGGCGGGAGGGTTTTTCAATGAGCAGTTCTTC.

V gene TRBV2 combines with J gene TRBJ1-5, with D possibly being TRBD1 (6 bases). The CDR3 totals 13 residues. Germline loops: CDR1 SNHLY, CDR2 FYNNEI. The V end lost 7 bases, the J end lost 3 bases, and 10 bases lay between the germline ends. The CDR3 DNA reads as TGTGCCAGCATAGGACAGTCCAATCAGCCCCAGCATTTT. Translated: CASIGQSNQPQHF. The whole variable domain, filled in from reference TRBV2 and TRBJ1-5, reads EPEVTQTPSHQVTQMGQEVILRCVPISNHLYFYWYRQILGQKVEFLVSFYNNEISEKSEIFDDQFSVERPDGSNFTLKIRSTKLEDSAMYFCASIGQSNQPQHFGDGTRLSIL.

This clone has just a few counts. The chain uses TRBV25-1 and TRBJ1-6; D gene uncertain. The CDR3 totals 14 residues. Trimming took 4 bases from V and 7 from J, leaving 11 bases between them. Germline CDR1 reads MGHDK; CDR2 reads SYGVNS. This CDR3 reads CASSGPLYNSPLHF. As DNA, the CDR3 is TGTGCCAGCAGTGGGCCCTTGTACAATTCACCCCTCCACTTT.

This clone was observed a few times. The V and J genes are TRBV5-4 and TRBJ2-5, with 7 bases identical to TRBD1. In germline, CDR1 is SGHNT, CDR2 YYREEE (reference sequence). J was trimmed by 5 bases and V by 4 bases; bases with no gene match: 8. The length of the CDR3 is 14 residues. The CDR3 DNA sequence: TGTGCCAGCAGCCCAGAGACAGGGTTCGAGACCCAGTACTTC. This gives the protein CASSPETGFETQYF.

This clone showed up just once. V gene TRBV7-8 combines with J gene TRBJ1-5; D gene uncertain. V was shortened by 5 bases and J by 6 bases, with 8 bases between the two germline ends. CDR3 length: 12 residues. Germline V gene data show CDR1 as SGHVS and CDR2 as FQNEAQ. The CDR3 loop is CASSRPGQPQHF. The CDR3 region has the DNA TGTGCCAGCAGCCGCCCCGGTCAGCCCCAGCATTTT.

J is TRBJ2-3 and V is TRBV7-3; D is undetermined. Germline CDR1 reads SGHTA; CDR2 reads FQGTGA. V was pared by 0 bases and J by 0 bases, with 4 bases between. CDR3 length: 14 residues. CDR3 sequence reads: CASSLTGSTDTQYF. The CDR3 coding sequence is TGTGCCAGCAGCTTAACCGGCAGCACAGATACGCAGTATTTT. The whole variable domain, remainder taken from reference TRBV7-3 and TRBJ2-3, is GAGVSQTPSNKVTEKGKYVELRCDPISGHTALYWYRQSLGQGPEFLIYFQGTGAADDSGLPNDRFFAVRPEGSVSTLKIQRTERGDSAVYLCASSLTGSTDTQYFGPGTRLTVL.